At least ten counts were recorded for the clone carrying this TCR beta chain. The antigen remains undetermined. This entry comes from a study of CD8 T cells in ankylosing spondylitis. Whole-study findings and limits: Characteristic of ankylosing spondylitis blood, it appeared, was a TCR beta motif comprising roughly 8 highly homologous variants. A CD8+ phenotype characterized the disease-linked clones, which were relatively rare in peripheral blood. Disease-associated clones were reportedly significantly overrepresented in matched ankylosing spondylitis synovial fluid. Existing reports had already noted some motif variants in reactive arthritis synovial fluid and blood.

The CDR3 loop spans 12 amino acids. The V end lost 8 bases, the J end lost 8 bases, and 13 bases lay between the germline ends. Germline V CDR1 and CDR2: LNHNV, YYDKDF (reference sequence). TCR beta libraries were made by quantitative 5'-RACE with molecular barcodes. TCRdb independently ran MiXCR on the 5' RACE reads; one entry per CDR3 protein. The sample includes around 540,000 distinct CDR3 sequences, roughly 13% of them seen just once. The chain joins TRBV15 to TRBJ2-1; D is unclear. The sequenced material came from blood, either unsorted or a sorted T cell fraction (not recorded which). This TCR came from a male donor with ankylosing spondylitis. The DNA for the CDR3 is TGTGCCACCTCGGATTTGTCCGATGAGCAGTTCTTC. Protein product: CATSDLSDEQFF.